A selection of T cell receptor beta chains follows, all from one sample in a study of T cell changes during pregnancy in multiple sclerosis. Profiling relied on immunoSEQ multiplex PCR, and the TCRdb table lists in-frame clones only, not all of them. The data hold 55,000 or so clones, with 75% to 90% observed a single time. The sequenced sample was CD4+ T cells from peripheral blood mononuclear cells, obtained in the first trimester of pregnancy. The receptors come from a female donor with multiple sclerosis, enrolled in a pregnancy study. The CDR3 runs from the conserved cysteine through the conserved F or W. D genes are given only for firm matches. Where a row states a size, it is once, few, many or the class of an expanded clone; other rows omit it.

TRBJ1-1,.,.,TRBV15,CATSSPRGGLMNTEAFF,TGTGCCACCAGCAGTCCTAGGGGGGGGCTAATGAACACTGAAGCTTTCTTT
TRBJ1-2,TRBD1,.,TRBV19,CASSTYRDRESANYGYTF,TGTGCCAGTAGTACCTACCGGGACAGGGAGTCCGCTAACTATGGCTACACCTTC
TRBJ2-5,.,few,TRBV7-2,CASRNVARQETQYF,TGTGCCAGCCGAAACGTAGCGCGTCAAGAGACCCAGTACTTC
TRBJ2-3,TRBD2,.,TRBV5-1,CASSLDGGATDTQYF,TGCGCCAGCAGCTTGGACGGGGGGGCCACAGATACGCAGTATTTT
TRBJ1-2,.,.,TRBV28,CASSFLGFGYTF,TGTGCCAGCAGTTTCCTAGGTTTCGGCTACACCTTC
TRBJ2-5,.,.,TRBV5-6,CASSIRELAETQYF,TGTGCCAGCAGCATCCGGGAGTTGGCAGAGACCCAGTACTTC
TRBJ2-3,TRBD2,.,TRBV29-1,CSVLSGRPLSQYF,TGCAGCGTACTTAGCGGGAGGCCTCTTTCGCAGTATTTT
TRBJ1-4,.,.,TRBV5-5,CASSGGKGPREKLFF,TGTGCCAGCAGCGGAGGGAAGGGCCCCCGGGAAAAACTGTTTTTT
TRBJ2-3,.,once,TRBV6-6,CASSPRGTGGTDTQYF,TGTGCCAGCAGTCCCCGGGGTACCGGTGGGACAGATACGCAGTATTTT
TRBJ2-2,.,.,TRBV14,CASSQARQTGELFF,TGTGCCAGCAGCCAAGCGAGGCAAACCGGGGAGCTGTTTTTT
TRBJ2-7,.,.,TRBV6-6,CASSYGDSYEQYF,TGTGCCAGCAGTTACGGCGACAGTTACGAGCAGTACTTC
TRBJ2-1,TRBD2,.,TRBV4-1,CASSQDLAGVLNEQFF,TGCGCCAGCAGCCAAGATCTCGCGGGAGTATTGAATGAGCAGTTCTTC
TRBJ1-2,.,.,TRBV11-3,CASSLGGSRGYTF,TGTGCCAGCAGCTTAGGAGGTTCGAGGGGCTACACCTTC
TRBJ1-2,.,.,TRBV16,CASERQNYGYTF,TGTGCCAGCGAGCGACAGAACTATGGCTACACCTTC
TRBJ1-1,TRBD1,few,TRBV4-1,CASSQEDRVNTEAFF,TGCGCCAGCAGCCAAGAGGACAGGGTGAACACTGAAGCTTTCTTT
TRBJ2-3,.,.,TRBV5-5,CASSLVQAGDTQYF,TGTGCCAGCAGCTTGGTTCAGGCCGGAGATACGCAGTATTTT
TRBJ2-6,TRBD1,.,TRBV5-1,CASSFGTGNPGANVLTF,TGCGCCAGCAGCTTTGGGACAGGCAATCCTGGGGCCAACGTCCTGACTTTC
TRBJ1-2,TRBD1,.,TRBV5-1,CASSLVQGTGYTF,TGCGCCAGCAGCTTGGTACAGGGGACTGGCTACACCTTC
TRBJ2-3,TRBD1,.,TRBV6-1,CASSWTGQNTDTQYF,TGTGCCAGCAGCTGGACAGGACAAAACACAGATACGCAGTATTTT
TRBJ1-3,TRBD1,.,TRBV4-3,CASSRQGNGNTIYF,TGCGCCAGCAGCCGACAGGGCAACGGAAACACCATATATTTT
TRBJ1-2,TRBD1,.,TRBV4-1,CASSHGQGYGYTF,TGCGCCAGCAGCCATGGACAGGGCTATGGCTACACCTTC
TRBJ1-5,.,.,TRBV16,CASSQSAGAYSNQPQHF,TGTGCCAGCAGCCAATCGGCGGGGGCCTATAGCAATCAGCCCCAGCATTTT
TRBJ1-6,TRBD1,.,TRBV19,CASSIPGQYNSPLHF,TGTGCCAGTAGTATTCCGGGACAGTATAATTCACCCCTCCACTTT
TRBJ2-7,TRBD1,.,TRBV28,CASSFGMGEGQGNYEQYF,TGTGCCAGCAGTTTTGGGATGGGGGAAGGACAGGGAAACTACGAGCAGTACTTC
TRBJ1-6,.,.,TRBV28,CASSDVQTNSPLHF,TGTGCCAGCAGTGACGTCCAGACAAATTCACCCCTCCACTTT
TRBJ2-7,TRBD1,few,TRBV30,CAWTKPQGYEQYF,TGTGCCTGGACTAAACCACAGGGGTACGAGCAGTACTTC
TRBJ2-5,TRBD1,.,TRBV6-1,CASRLQGSETQYF,TGTGCCAGCAGGTTACAGGGGAGCGAGACCCAGTACTTC
TRBJ2-7,.,.,TRBV11-2,CASSFTSFGSYEQYF,TGTGCCAGCAGCTTTACTAGTTTCGGCTCCTACGAGCAGTACTTC
TRBJ1-6,TRBD1,.,TRBV10-3,CAISLTGNYNSPLHF,TGTGCCATCAGCCTGACAGGGAACTATAATTCACCCCTCCACTTT
TRBJ1-3,.,.,TRBV21-1,CASSKVAGSGNTIYF,TGTGCCAGCAGCAAAGTGGCAGGCTCTGGAAACACCATATATTTT
TRBJ2-7,.,.,TRBV11-1,CASSREDQRIYEQYF,TGTGCCAGCAGCCGAGAAGACCAGCGAATATACGAGCAGTACTTC
TRBJ1-1,.,.,TRBV6-6,CASSSGYKGDGTEAFF,TGTGCCAGCAGTTCCGGGTACAAAGGGGATGGGACTGAAGCTTTCTTT
TRBJ2-5,.,.,TRBV19,CASSRVSGETQYF,TGTGCCAGTAGTAGGGTGTCGGGTGAGACCCAGTACTTC
TRBJ1-2,TRBD1,.,TRBV28,CASSSGQAANSNYGYTF,TGTGCCAGCAGTTCTGGACAGGCTGCCAACTCTAACTATGGCTACACCTTC
TRBJ2-7,TRBD1,.,TRBV7-3,CASSRTGDYEEQYF,TGTGCCAGCAGCCGGACAGGGGATTATGAGGAGCAGTACTTC
TRBJ2-7,.,.,TRBV11-2,CASSLGLLYEQYF,TGTGCCAGCAGCTTAGGACTACTGTACGAGCAGTACTTC
TRBJ1-6,.,once,TRBV7-2,CASSLALPGFRNSPLHF,TGTGCCAGCAGCTTAGCGCTACCCGGGTTTAGGAATTCACCCCTCCACTTT
TRBJ2-5,.,.,TRBV4-1,CASSQVPGVQETQYF,TGCGCCAGCAGCCAAGTCCCAGGGGTGCAAGAGACCCAGTACTTC